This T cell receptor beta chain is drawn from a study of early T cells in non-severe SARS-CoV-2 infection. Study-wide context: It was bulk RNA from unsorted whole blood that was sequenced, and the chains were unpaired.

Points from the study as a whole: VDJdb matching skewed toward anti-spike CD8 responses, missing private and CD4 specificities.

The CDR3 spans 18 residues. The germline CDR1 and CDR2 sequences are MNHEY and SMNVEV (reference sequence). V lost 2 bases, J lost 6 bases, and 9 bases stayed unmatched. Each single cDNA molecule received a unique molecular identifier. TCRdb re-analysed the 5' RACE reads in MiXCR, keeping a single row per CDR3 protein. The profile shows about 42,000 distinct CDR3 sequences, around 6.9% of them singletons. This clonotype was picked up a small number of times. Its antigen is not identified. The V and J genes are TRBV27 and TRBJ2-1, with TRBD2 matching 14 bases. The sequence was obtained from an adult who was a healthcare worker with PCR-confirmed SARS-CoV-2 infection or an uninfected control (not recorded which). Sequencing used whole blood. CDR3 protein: CASSLGLAGGHLSNEQFF. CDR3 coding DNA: TGTGCCAGCAGTTTAGGACTAGCGGGGGGCCACCTCTCCAATGAGCAGTTCTTC.